This T cell receptor beta chain originates from a study of blood T cell repertoires in COVID-19. Turning to the study itself: Acute-phase and convalescent COVID-19 samples originated in the United States, Italy and Spain. T cells, B-cell-depleted T cells, or PBMCs supplied cDNA or gDNA.

With 8 bases removed from V and 0 bases from J, the gap between germline ends came to 8 bases. Germline loops: CDR1 SNHLY, CDR2 FYNNEI. This CDR3 has 12 amino acids. In the study's own analysis: Counts of nucleated cells, estimated from reference gene primer amplification, were obtained. Using immunoSEQ multiplex PCR, the repertoire was profiled, and TCRdb retains in-frame clones only, with some absent. V and J calls and clone size are given by that table; D and trimming were obtained from the DNA. The data show about 210,000 clones, 80% seen once. Sequences were obtained from peripheral blood. V is TRBV2 and J is TRBJ2-7; D possibly corresponds to TRBD1 (6 bases). This clonotype was sampled from a woman between 65 and 79 years old with acute or convalescent COVID-19. The DNA of the CDR3 is TGTGCCAGCGCAGGGGACTCCTACGAGCAGTACTTC. It encodes CASAGDSYEQYF.